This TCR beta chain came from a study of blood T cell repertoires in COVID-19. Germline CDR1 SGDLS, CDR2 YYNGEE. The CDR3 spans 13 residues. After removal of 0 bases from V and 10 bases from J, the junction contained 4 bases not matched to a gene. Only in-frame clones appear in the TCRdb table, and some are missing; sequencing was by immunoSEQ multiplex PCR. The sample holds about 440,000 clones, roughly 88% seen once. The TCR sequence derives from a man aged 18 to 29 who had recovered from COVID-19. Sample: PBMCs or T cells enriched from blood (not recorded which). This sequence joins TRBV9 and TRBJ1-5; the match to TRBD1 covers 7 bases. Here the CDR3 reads CASSVDRGGPQHF. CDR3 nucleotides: TGTGCCAGCAGCGTAGACAGGGGTGGTCCCCAGCATTTT.